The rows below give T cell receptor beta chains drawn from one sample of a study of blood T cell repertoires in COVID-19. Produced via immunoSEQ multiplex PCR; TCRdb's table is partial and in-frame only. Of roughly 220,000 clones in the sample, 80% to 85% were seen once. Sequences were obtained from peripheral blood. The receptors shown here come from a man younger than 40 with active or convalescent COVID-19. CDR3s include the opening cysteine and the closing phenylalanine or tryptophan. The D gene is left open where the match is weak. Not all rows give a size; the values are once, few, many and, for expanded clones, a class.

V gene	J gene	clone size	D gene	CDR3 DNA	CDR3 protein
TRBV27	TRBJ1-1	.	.	TGTGCCAGCAGTTTATTGGGGCTGGACACTGAAGCTTTCTTT	CASSLLGLDTEAFF
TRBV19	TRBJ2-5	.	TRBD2	TGTGCCAGTAGTCCGCGGGAGGAGAAAGAGACCCAGTACTTC	CASSPREEKETQYF
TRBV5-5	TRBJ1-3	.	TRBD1	TGTGCCAGCAGCTATACAGGGGCTGGAGGAAACACCATATATTTT	CASSYTGAGGNTIYF
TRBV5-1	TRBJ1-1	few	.	TGCGCCAGCAGCTTAGACACGCAAGTGGTCGCTGAAGCTTTCTTT	CASSLDTQVVAEAFF
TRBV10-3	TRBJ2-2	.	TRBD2	TGTGCCATCAGTGAAGGCGGGAGCGCCACCGGGGAGCTGTTTTTT	CAISEGGSATGELFF
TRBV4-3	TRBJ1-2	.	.	TGCGCCAGCAGCCAAGAGATCGACGGACAGTCGGGTGGCTACACCTTC	CASSQEIDGQSGGYTF
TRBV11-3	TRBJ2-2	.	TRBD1	TGTGCCAGCAGCCTCGGACAGGGAAACACCGGGGAGCTGTTTTTT	CASSLGQGNTGELFF
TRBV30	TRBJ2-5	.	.	TGTGCCTGGAGTTCCGGGTCCGAGACCCAGTACTTC	CAWSSGSETQYF
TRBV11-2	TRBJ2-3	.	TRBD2	TGTGCCAGCAGCGCCTCCGGCGGGAGCAGCACAGATACGCAGTATTTT	CASSASGGSSTDTQYF
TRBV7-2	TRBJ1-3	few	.	TGTGCCAGCAGCTTAGCAGAGACAGGTCTTGCGGGAAACACCATATATTTT	CASSLAETGLAGNTIYF
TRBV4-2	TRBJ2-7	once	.	TGTGCCAGCAGCCAAGAAGCGGAAACGTACGAGCAGTACTTC	CASSQEAETYEQYF
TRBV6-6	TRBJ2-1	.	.	TGTGCCAGCAGTTTTACTACTTACAATGAGCAGTTCTTC	CASSFTTYNEQFF
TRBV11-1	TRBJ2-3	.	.	TGTGCCAGCAGCCCCCGGGACTTCCCCACAGATACGCAGTATTTT	CASSPRDFPTDTQYF
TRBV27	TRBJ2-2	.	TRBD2	TGTGCCAGCAACTTAGCGGGGGGAAACACCGGGGAGCTGTTTTTT	CASNLAGGNTGELFF
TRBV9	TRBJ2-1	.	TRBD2	TGTGCCAGCAGCGCCGGGGGGGCCCCGACACACAATGAGCAGTTCTTC	CASSAGGAPTHNEQFF
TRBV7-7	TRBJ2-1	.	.	TGTGCTAGCAGCTTAGGCCTTCCAGGGCTTGGGAATGAGCAGTTCTTC	CASSLGLPGLGNEQFF
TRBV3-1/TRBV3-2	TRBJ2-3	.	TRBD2	TGTGCCAGCAGCCAAGGTCTAGCGGGACGAGTCACAGATACGCAGTATTTT	CASSQGLAGRVTDTQYF
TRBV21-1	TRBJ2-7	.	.	TGTGCCAGCAGCAAAAATACCCCTCAGGCGGGAGGAGAGTACGAGCAGTACTTC	CASSKNTPQAGGEYEQYF
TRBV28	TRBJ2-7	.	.	TGTGCCAGCAGTTTAATAGGAGGGGCAATCTACGAGCAGTACTTC	CASSLIGGAIYEQYF
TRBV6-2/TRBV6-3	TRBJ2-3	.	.	TGTGCCAGCAGCTCTCTGACTGCGGATACGCAGTATTTT	CASSSLTADTQYF
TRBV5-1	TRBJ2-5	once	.	TGCGCCAGCAGCTGGGCAGCTCGCGGGGAGACCCAGTACTTC	CASSWAARGETQYF
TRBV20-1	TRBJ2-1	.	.	TGCAGTTTTGACAGTTACAATGAGCAGTTCTTC	CSFDSYNEQFF
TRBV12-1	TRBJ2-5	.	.	TGTGCCAGCACCTGGCGCGGGGCAGAGACCCAGTACTTC	CASTWRGAETQYF
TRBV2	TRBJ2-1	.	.	TGTGCCAGCAGTGAAAGGGACTCTAGCTACAATGAGCAGTTCTTC	CASSERDSSYNEQFF
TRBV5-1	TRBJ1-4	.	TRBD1	TGCGCCAGCAGCTTACAGGGGGCCGGTGAAAAACTGTTTTTT	CASSLQGAGEKLFF
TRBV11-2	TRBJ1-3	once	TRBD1	TGTGCCAGCAGCGTACGACAGGGAACTGGAAACACCATATATTTT	CASSVRQGTGNTIYF
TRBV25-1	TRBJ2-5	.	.	TGTGCCAGCCAAGTTGGGGGCTTACAAGAGACCCAGTACTTC	CASQVGGLQETQYF
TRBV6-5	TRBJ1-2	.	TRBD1	TGTGCCAGCAGTTACTCGACAGGGGGAGACTATGGCTACACCTTC	CASSYSTGGDYGYTF
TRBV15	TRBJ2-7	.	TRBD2	TGTGCCACCAGCAGAGATCGCCCTAGCGGGAGCGTCGGGATGACCTACGAGCAGTACTTC	CATSRDRPSGSVGMTYEQYF
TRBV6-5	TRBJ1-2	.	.	TGTGCCAGCAGTTACATTAGGGGCCATGGCTACACCTTC	CASSYIRGHGYTF
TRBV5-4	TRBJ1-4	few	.	TGTGCCAGCAGCGAGGCAACTAATGAAAAACTGTTTTTT	CASSEATNEKLFF
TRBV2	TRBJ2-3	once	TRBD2	TGTGCCAGCAGTGGCCTAGCGGGAGTAGATACGCAGTATTTT	CASSGLAGVDTQYF
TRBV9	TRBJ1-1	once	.	TGTGCCAGCAGCGTAGTGAACAACCCGAACACTGAAGCTTTCTTT	CASSVVNNPNTEAFF
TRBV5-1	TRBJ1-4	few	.	TGCGCCAGCAGCCTTGTGGACAGCCTTAATGAAAAACTGTTTTTT	CASSLVDSLNEKLFF
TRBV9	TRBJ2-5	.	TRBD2	TGTGCCAGCAACCCGACGGGGCGGGGGGAGACCCAGTACTTC	CASNPTGRGETQYF
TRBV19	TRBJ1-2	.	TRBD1	TGTGCCAGTAGTGTCCCTCTCGGGACAGCTAACTATGGCTACACCTTC	CASSVPLGTANYGYTF
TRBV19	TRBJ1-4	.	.	TGTGCCACTAACCAAGGGGTGACTAATGAAAAACTGTTTTTT	CATNQGVTNEKLFF
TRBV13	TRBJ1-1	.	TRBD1	TGTGCCAGCAGCTATGACAGGGATACTGAAGCTTTCTTT	CASSYDRDTEAFF
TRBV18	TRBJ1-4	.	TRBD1	TGTGCCAGCTCACCCTTTGACAGGGGTCCTAATGAAAAACTGTTTTTT	CASSPFDRGPNEKLFF
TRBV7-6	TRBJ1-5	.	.	TGTGCCAGCAGCTTAGCGGCGGGCAGCTCTTATAGCAATCAGCCCCAGCATTTT	CASSLAAGSSYSNQPQHF
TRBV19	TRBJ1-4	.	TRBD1	TGTGCCAGTAGTGGTTGGACAGGGGGCGAACGAGAAAAACTGTTTTTT	CASSGWTGGEREKLFF
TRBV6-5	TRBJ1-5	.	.	TGTGCCAGCAGTTTGCGGAGTAGGAATCAGCCCCAGCATTTT	CASSLRSRNQPQHF
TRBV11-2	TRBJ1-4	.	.	TGTGCCAGCAGCCGGAAAGAGGGTAATAATGAAAAACTGTTTTTT	CASSRKEGNNEKLFF
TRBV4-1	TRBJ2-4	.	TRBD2	TGCGCCAGCAGCCAAGGAAGGGCTAGCGGGGGGAAAAACATTCAGTACTTC	CASSQGRASGGKNIQYF
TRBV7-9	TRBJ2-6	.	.	TGTGCCAGCAGCCGCTTCGGTAGCGAATATCTTCTGACTTTC	CASSRFGSEYLLTF
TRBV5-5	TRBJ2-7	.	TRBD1	TGTGCCAGCAGTCTGACCGGGACAGGGTGGCAGCAGTACTTC	CASSLTGTGWQQYF
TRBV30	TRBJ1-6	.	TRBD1	TGTGCCTGGAGGGACAGGGCGAATTCACCCCTCCACTTT	CAWRDRANSPLHF